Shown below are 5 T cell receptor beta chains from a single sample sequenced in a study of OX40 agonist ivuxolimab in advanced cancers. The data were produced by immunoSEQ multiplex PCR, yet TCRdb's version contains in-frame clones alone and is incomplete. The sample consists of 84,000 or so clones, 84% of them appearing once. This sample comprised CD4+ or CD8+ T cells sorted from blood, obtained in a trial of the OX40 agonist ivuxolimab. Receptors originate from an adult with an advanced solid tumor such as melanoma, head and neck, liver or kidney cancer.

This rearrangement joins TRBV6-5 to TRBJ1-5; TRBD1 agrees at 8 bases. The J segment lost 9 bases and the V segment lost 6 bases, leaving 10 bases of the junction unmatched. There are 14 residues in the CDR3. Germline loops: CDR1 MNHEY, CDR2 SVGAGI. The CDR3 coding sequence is TGTGCCAGCAGGGAAGGACAGGGCTGGGGGCCCCAGCATTTT. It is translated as CASREGQGWGPQHF.

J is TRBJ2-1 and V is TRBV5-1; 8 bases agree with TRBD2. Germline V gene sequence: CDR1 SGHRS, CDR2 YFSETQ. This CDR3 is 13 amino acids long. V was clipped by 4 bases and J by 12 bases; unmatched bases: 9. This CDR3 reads CASSPLLAGGQFF. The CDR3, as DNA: TGCGCCAGCAGCCCTCTCCTCGCGGGGGGGCAGTTCTTC.

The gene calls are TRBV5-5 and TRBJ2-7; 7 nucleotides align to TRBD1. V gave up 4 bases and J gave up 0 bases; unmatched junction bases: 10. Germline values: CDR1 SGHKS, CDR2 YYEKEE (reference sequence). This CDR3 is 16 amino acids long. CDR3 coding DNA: TGTGCCAGCAGCACCCAAAGGGACAGCCGCTCCTACGAGCAGTACTTC. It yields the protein CASSTQRDSRSYEQYF.

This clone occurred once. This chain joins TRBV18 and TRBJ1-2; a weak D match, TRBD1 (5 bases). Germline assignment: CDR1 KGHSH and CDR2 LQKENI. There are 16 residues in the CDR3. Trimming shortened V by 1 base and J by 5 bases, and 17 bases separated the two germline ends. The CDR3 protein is CASSPLRDGTIYGYTF. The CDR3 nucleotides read TGTGCCAGCTCACCACTCCGGGACGGTACCATATATGGCTACACCTTC.

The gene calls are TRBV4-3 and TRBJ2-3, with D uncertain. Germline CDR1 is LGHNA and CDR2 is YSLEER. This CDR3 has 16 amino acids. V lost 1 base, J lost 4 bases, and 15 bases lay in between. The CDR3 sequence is CASSQAGVAGSDTQYF. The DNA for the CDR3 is TGCGCCAGCAGCCAAGCAGGCGTAGCTGGGTCAGATACGCAGTATTTT.